These 30 T cell receptor beta chains were all obtained from the same sample, sequenced in a study of blood T cell repertoires in COVID-19. The method was immunoSEQ multiplex PCR; TCRdb's version includes in-frame clones alone and lacks a portion of them. The data show about 47,000 clones, around 86% seen once. Sequencing input: peripheral blood. Receptor source: a man between 60 and 70 years old with active COVID-19.

This clone was seen only once. The chain recombines TRBV6-2 or TRBV6-3 with TRBJ2-1; the D gene is possibly TRBD1 (6 bases). CDR1 and CDR2 (germline): MNHEY, SVGEGT. V was trimmed by 5 bases and J by 11 bases, leaving 19 bases between them. The CDR3 extends over 14 amino acids. CDR3 DNA: TGTGCCAGCAGTCGCCCCGGGACGGACAGTAAGCAGTTCTTC. Translated: CASSRPGTDSKQFF.

The V gene is TRBV5-4, the J gene TRBJ2-3; 10 bases are a match to TRBD2. The CDR3 covers 16 residues. Germline CDR1 and CDR2: SGHNT and YYREEE (reference sequence). J lost 0 bases, V lost 0 bases, and 1 base had no gene match. The CDR3 protein is CASSLASGRSTDTQYF. The CDR3 region has the DNA TGTGCCAGCAGCTTGGCTAGCGGGAGAAGCACAGATACGCAGTATTTT. Full variable domain (missing parts from reference TRBV5-4 and TRBJ2-3): ETGVTQSPTHLIKTRGQQVTLRCSSQSGHNTVSWYQQALGQGPQFIFQYYREEENGRGNFPPRFSGLQFPNYSSELNVNALELDDSALYLCASSLASGRSTDTQYFGPGTRLTVL.

The chain recombines TRBV7-2 with TRBJ2-1; possible D gene TRBD1, 5 bases. The V end lost 5 bases, the J end lost 4 bases, and 9 bases lay between the germline ends. The length of the CDR3 is 13 residues. CDR1 and CDR2 from the germline V gene are SGHTA and FQGNSA. The CDR3 loop is CASSPRQYNEQFF. In DNA, the CDR3 is TGTGCCAGCAGCCCTCGACAGTACAATGAGCAGTTCTTC.

The genes are TRBV7-9 and TRBJ2-5; D not resolved. The CDR3 is 12 amino acids. CDR1 is SEHNR and CDR2 is FQNEAQ in the germline V gene (reference sequence). Deletions cut 5 bases from V and 5 bases from J, with 9 bases between. The CDR3 DNA is TGTGCCAGCAGCCCGGAGCCCGAGACCCAGTACTTC. Amino acid sequence: CASSPEPETQYF. Full variable domain (outside the CDR3, taken from reference TRBV7-9 and TRBJ2-5): DTGVSQNPRHKITKRGQNVTFRCDPISEHNRLYWYRQTLGQGPEFLTYFQNEAQLEKSRLLSDRFSAERPKGSFSTLEIQRTEQGDSAMYLCASSPEPETQYFGPGTRLLVL.

V is TRBV7-9 and J is TRBJ1-5; 7 nucleotides align to TRBD1. Trimming removed 5 bases from V and 5 bases from J; junction bases left unmatched: 9. Germline CDR1 is SEHNR and CDR2 is FQNEAQ (reference sequence). This CDR3 region has 15 residues. Written as DNA, the CDR3 is TGTGCCAGCAGCCGTGGTTTTCAGGGGGATCAGCCCCAGCATTTT. It codes for CASSRGFQGDQPQHF.

This chain joins TRBV19 and TRBJ2-7; 9 nucleotides agree with TRBD1. CDR1 and CDR2 from the germline V gene are LNHDA and SQIVND (reference sequence). CDR3 size: 16 residues. Losses at the gene ends were 6 bases for V and 3 bases for J; bases not matched to a gene: 12. CDR3 residues: CASSNLGTGIIYEQYF. CDR3 in DNA: TGTGCCAGTAGCAACCTTGGGACAGGGATTATCTACGAGCAGTACTTC.

The chain joins TRBV30 to TRBJ2-2; D perhaps matches TRBD1 (6 bases). This CDR3 comprises 14 residues. The ends were cut back, 3 bases at V and 3 bases at J, with 11 bases in the middle. The germline CDR1 and CDR2 sequences are GTSNPN and SVGIG (reference sequence). CDR3 region: CAWSVTGHTGELFF. As DNA, the CDR3 is TGTGCCTGGAGCGTGACAGGCCACACCGGGGAGCTGTTTTTT.

The chain uses TRBV15 and TRBJ1-5; D is unresolved. Germline values: CDR1 LNHNV, CDR2 YYDKDF (reference sequence). The CDR3 is 14 residues long. Trimming removed 2 bases from V and 8 bases from J, with 13 bases in between. This CDR3 reads CATSRLSDGEPQHF. CDR3 sequence (DNA): TGTGCCACCAGCAGATTAAGCGACGGTGAGCCCCAGCATTTT.

The chain joins TRBV4-1 to TRBJ2-2, with 10 nucleotides matching TRBD2. CDR3 length: 16 amino acids. The V gene's germline CDR1 is MGHRA and CDR2 YSYEKL. J gave up 2 bases and V 4 bases, and 4 bases lay outside the gene matches. The CDR3 spells CASSLWTSGNTGELFF. As DNA, the CDR3 is TGCGCCAGCAGCCTATGGACTAGCGGAAACACCGGGGAGCTGTTTTTT.

J is TRBJ1-2 and V is TRBV9; 9 bases fit TRBD1. CDR1 is SGDLS, CDR2 YYNGEE, per germline. With 5 bases clipped from V and 6 bases from J, the junction kept 11 bases outside the gene matches. The length of the CDR3 is 15 residues. In DNA, the CDR3 is TGTGCCAGCAGACCTGGACAGGGGATCTGGGATGGCTACACCTTC. This translates into CASRPGQGIWDGYTF.

J is TRBJ2-3 and V is TRBV3-1 (or the pseudogene TRBV3-2); D may be TRBD2 (5 bases). The CDR3 contains 22 residues. CDR1 and CDR2 (germline): LGHDT, YNNKEL (reference sequence). Trimming left V 0 bases short and J 2 bases short, with 30 bases between. The CDR3 protein is CASSQDPKAVSQVDFYTDTQYF. The DNA of the CDR3 is TGTGCCAGCAGCCAAGATCCCAAGGCCGTTTCCCAAGTGGACTTTTACACAGATACGCAGTATTTT.

This clone occurred once. The chain links TRBV5-6 to TRBJ2-7; weak D call: TRBD1 (7 bases). Germline V gene sequence: CDR1 SGHDT, CDR2 YYEEEE. Trimming cost V 5 bases and J 9 bases, with 15 bases left between them. The CDR3 is 12 residues long. Here the CDR3 DNA reads TGTGCCAGCAGGAATCAGGGGGGCGGGCAGTACTTC. It encodes CASRNQGGGQYF.

This clone was seen just once. In DNA, the CDR3 is TGTGCCACCAGTGATTTGCACCGGGGACTCACAGATACGCAGTATTTT. Translation gives CATSDLHRGLTDTQYF. The genes are TRBV24-1 and TRBJ2-3; possible D gene TRBD2, 6 bases. This CDR3 region has 16 residues. V was clipped by 0 bases and J by 2 bases, with 11 bases between them. The germline gives CDR1 KGHDR, CDR2 SFDVKD.

This clone has a single count. The gene calls are TRBV7-2 and TRBJ2-1, with 7 nucleotides matching TRBD2. There are 15 residues in the CDR3. CDR1 and CDR2 (germline): SGHTA, FQGNSA. Trimming took 2 bases from V and 5 from J; bases not matched to a gene: 6. The DNA for the CDR3 is TGTGCCAGCAGCTTAAACCGACGGGAGGACAATGAGCAGTTCTTC. Translating it yields CASSLNRREDNEQFF.

The chain joins TRBV28 to TRBJ1-5, with 10 bases lining up with TRBD1. Germline-derived CDR1 and CDR2 are MDHEN and SYDVKM. CDR3 length: 16 residues. V shed 5 bases and J 5 bases; nucleotides not matched to a gene: 9. The CDR3 DNA reads as TGTGCCAGCAGTCCCCGTGGGACAGGGGTCCATCAGCCCCAGCATTTT. It codes for CASSPRGTGVHQPQHF.

This clone was seen just once. The rearrangement joins TRBV5-1 to TRBJ2-1, with TRBD2 identical over 15 bases. CDR1 SGHRS and CDR2 YFSETQ come from the germline V gene. This CDR3 region has 19 residues. After removal of 4 bases from V and 0 bases from J, the junction contained 8 bases not matched to a gene. The CDR3 DNA follows: TGCGCCAGCAGCCTTCCGGGACTAGCGGGGGGAGGCTCCTACAATGAGCAGTTCTTC. Its protein product is CASSLPGLAGGGSYNEQFF.

The chain couples TRBV4-3 to TRBJ1-2, with 8 positions matching TRBD1. The CDR3 contains 16 residues. V shed 1 base, J shed 1 base, and the junction held 5 bases outside the gene matches. Germline V gene lookup returns CDR1 LGHNA and CDR2 YSLEER. The CDR3 DNA sequence: TGCGCCAGCAGCCAAGTTATACAGGGGGGTAACTATGGCTACACCTTC. Encoded protein: CASSQVIQGGNYGYTF.

This chain links TRBV9 with TRBJ2-7; 8 positions agree with TRBD2. The CDR3 runs to 16 residues. CDR1 and CDR2 (germline): SGDLS, YYNGEE. V dropped 4 bases and J dropped 4; count of bases not matched to a gene: 13. The CDR3 region is CASSPHVSGGQYEQYF. The CDR3 nucleotides are TGTGCCAGCAGCCCCCATGTAAGCGGGGGCCAATACGAGCAGTACTTC.

The chain recombines TRBV6-5 with TRBJ1-2, with 11 bases identical to TRBD1. The V gene end was trimmed by 4 bases and the J gene end by 5 bases; junction bases not matched to a gene: 9. CDR1 MNHEY and CDR2 SVGAGI come from the germline V gene. This CDR3 has 16 residues. CDR3 DNA sequence: TGTGCCAGCAGTTTATCTAGGACAGGGGGCAGGTATGGCTACACCTTC. Protein: CASSLSRTGGRYGYTF.

This chain uses TRBV19 with TRBJ2-5, with D perhaps matching TRBD2 (6 bases). The germline gives CDR1 LNHDA, CDR2 SQIVND (reference sequence). The CDR3 totals 16 residues. Trimming took off 4 bases at V and 4 bases at J, with 19 bases between the two ends. Here the CDR3 reads CASSTGTLVPSETQYF. In DNA, the CDR3 is TGTGCCAGTAGTACCGGGACTCTCGTCCCATCAGAGACCCAGTACTTC. Drawing the rest from reference TRBV19 and TRBJ2-5, the complete variable domain is DGGITQSPKYLFRKEGQNVTLSCEQNLNHDAMYWYRQDPGQGLRLIYYSQIVNDFQKGDIAEGYSVSREKKESFPLTVTSAQKNPTAFYLCASSTGTLVPSETQYFGPGTRLLVL.

The chain employs TRBV2 and TRBJ2-5; D is unclear. CDR1 is SNHLY, CDR2 FYNNEI, per germline. The CDR3 is 14 residues long. V was pared by 6 bases and J by 4 bases, with 15 bases between. CDR3 coding DNA: TGTGCCAGCAGACCTAGTGCGGCGCGAGAGACCCAGTACTTC. The encoded protein is CASRPSAARETQYF. Combining the CDR3 with reference TRBV2 and TRBJ2-5 gives the whole variable domain EPEVTQTPSHQVTQMGQEVILRCVPISNHLYFYWYRQILGQKVEFLVSFYNNEISEKSEIFDDQFSVERPDGSNFTLKIRSTKLEDSAMYFCASRPSAARETQYFGPGTRLLVL.

The chain employs TRBV7-9 and TRBJ1-1; a possible D gene is TRBD1 (5 bases). The CDR3 extends over 12 amino acids. Per the germline V gene, CDR1 is SEHNR and CDR2 is FQNEAQ (reference sequence). The germline V and J ends were trimmed by 2 bases and 8 bases, with 9 bases remaining between them. In DNA form, the CDR3 reads TGTGCCAGCAGCTTAAATAGGGGCGAAGCTTTCTTT. It specifies CASSLNRGEAFF.

This clone came up a few times. The J gene is TRBJ1-2, the V gene TRBV27; 12 positions agree with TRBD1. Germline values: CDR1 MNHEY, CDR2 SMNVEV (reference sequence). V shed 9 bases and J 5 bases; nucleotides not matched to a gene: 10. The CDR3 consists of 15 residues. The CDR3: CASRDRGLYGYGYTF. DNA for the CDR3: TGTGCCAGTCGGGACAGGGGGCTCTATGGGTATGGCTACACCTTC.

The chain combines TRBV3-1 (or the pseudogene TRBV3-2) with TRBJ1-1; D possibly corresponds to TRBD1 (5 bases). V lost 4 bases, J lost 0 bases, and 12 bases lay in between. CDR3 length equals 15 residues. Germline V lookup: CDR1 LGHDT, CDR2 YNNKEL (reference sequence). The CDR3 is CASSPRASMNTEAFF. The CDR3 region has the DNA TGTGCCAGCAGCCCCAGGGCCTCTATGAACACTGAAGCTTTCTTT.

The rearrangement uses TRBV2 and TRBJ2-2, with D tentatively TRBD1 (6 bases). Trimming took 6 bases from V and 6 from J, leaving 11 bases between them. Germline CDR1 reads SNHLY; CDR2 reads FYNNEI. The CDR3 sequence is 13 residues long. Here the CDR3 DNA reads TGTGCCAGCAGACAGGGCAGATCCGGGGAGCTGTTTTTT. Encoded protein: CASRQGRSGELFF.

This clone is a singleton in its sample. This chain uses TRBV7-3 with TRBJ2-3, with D possibly TRBD2 on 5 matching bases. Germline CDR1 reads SGHTA; CDR2 reads FQGTGA. V dropped 6 bases and J dropped 4 bases, with 14 bases sitting between them. CDR3 length equals 14 residues. CDR3 nucleotide sequence: TGTGCCAGCAGTCCCGGGGTGTTCGCAGATACGCAGTATTTT. This encodes CASSPGVFADTQYF.

This chain joins TRBV5-1 and TRBJ2-3, with TRBD2 matching 13 bases. The trim removed 5 bases at V and 4 bases at J, leaving 7 bases unmatched. The CDR3 length is 16 residues. Germline CDR1 SGHRS, CDR2 YFSETQ. CDR3 protein: CASRELAGGSADTQYF. As DNA, the CDR3 is TGCGCCAGCAGGGAACTAGCGGGAGGGTCGGCAGATACGCAGTATTTT.

This clone was counted only a few times. J is TRBJ2-5 and V is TRBV27, with D possibly being TRBD1 (10 bases). Between the trimmed V and J ends, which lost 5 bases and 4 bases, there was a span of 26 bases. This CDR3 is 18 amino acids long. Germline V gene lookup returns CDR1 MNHEY and CDR2 SMNVEV (reference sequence). The CDR3 DNA is TGTGCCAGCAGTCCCTACGACAGGGGGCGCGGGAGGGGAGAGACCCAGTACTTC. This gives the protein CASSPYDRGRGRGETQYF.

The chain employs TRBV2 and TRBJ2-4; the D is unclear. The CDR3 totals 15 residues. Germline V gives CDR1 SNHLY, CDR2 FYNNEI. V lost 4 bases to trimming and J lost 1 base, with 11 bases between them. CDR3 in DNA: TGTGCCAGCAGTGCTGAGGTAATGGCCAAAAACATTCAGTACTTC. Translation: CASSAEVMAKNIQYF.

The V gene is TRBV10-1, the J gene TRBJ1-6, with 9 positions matching TRBD1. Per germline, CDR1 WNHNN and CDR2 SYGVQD (reference sequence). The CDR3 is made up of 18 amino acids. The V and J ends lost 8 bases and 3 bases, in that order; junction bases with no gene match: 14. For the CDR3, the DNA is TGCGCCAGCTATTGGACAGGGGCTCTGTTACTCTATAATTCACCCCTCCACTTT. This codes for CASYWTGALLLYNSPLHF.